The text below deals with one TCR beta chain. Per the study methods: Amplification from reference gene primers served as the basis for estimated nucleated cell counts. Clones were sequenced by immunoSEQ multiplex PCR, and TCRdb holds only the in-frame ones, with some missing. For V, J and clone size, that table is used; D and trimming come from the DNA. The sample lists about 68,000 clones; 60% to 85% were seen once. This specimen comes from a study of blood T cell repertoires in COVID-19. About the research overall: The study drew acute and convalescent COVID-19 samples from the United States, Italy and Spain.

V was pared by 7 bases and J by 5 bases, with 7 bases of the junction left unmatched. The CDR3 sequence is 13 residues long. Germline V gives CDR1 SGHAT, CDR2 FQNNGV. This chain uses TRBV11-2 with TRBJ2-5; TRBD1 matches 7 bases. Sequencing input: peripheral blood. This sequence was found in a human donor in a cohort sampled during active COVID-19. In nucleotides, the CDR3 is TGTGCCAGCAACACAGGGGTTCGGGAGACCCAGTACTTC. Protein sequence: CASNTGVRETQYF.